This T cell receptor beta chain was captured by sequencing in a study of cytomegalovirus exposure and HLA in healthy donors (dated by TCRdb to the late 2010s). About the study as a whole: In an earlier analysis of approximately 640 of the donors, about 270 Gb of sequence data and 117 million unique TCR beta sequences from roughly 190 million T cells were reported. Around 300 gigabases of sequencing data and tens of millions of unique TCR sequences were included in an early release covering about 700 HLA-typed donors. Among the approximately 420 genotyped donors, around 81% belonged to the genetic ancestry cluster associated with self-reported Caucasian donors. The aim of the study was to test whether cataloging public T cell receptors could identify signatures of past pathogen exposure. The T cell repertoires of 670 or so subjects were profiled by immunosequencing and related to cytomegalovirus serostatus. In addition to the first cohort of 666 subjects, a separate validation cohort of under 150 different subjects was used. High-throughput TCR immunosequencing, statistical association of individual TCRs with disease status, and machine learning were combined to predict cytomegalovirus infection status. To study patterns of TCR occurrence, a later analysis re-analyzed previously published TCR beta repertoires from 700 or so donors and added high-resolution HLA genotyping. The later analysis used no new phenotypic data to find candidate immune exposures, relying instead on TCR beta sequences and their occurrence across donors. To decide whether each TCR beta V gene segment behaved as functional or pseudogenic, an earlier analysis of some 600 of the donors relied on high-throughput TCR beta sequencing. Donor age, sex, ethnicity and CMV serostatus were collected together with the repertoire data. A later genetic analysis used genome-wide SNP genotypes for about three fifths of the 666 donors, treating that subset as a discovery cohort. All discovery cohort repertoires had been generated using a single sequencing platform. Class I and class II HLA loci were covered by the typing at four-digit resolution. Typing coverage differed by locus: A, B, C, DRB1 and DQB1 were typed in about 629-640 donors, DQA1 in about 510, DPA1 in around 610, and DPB1 in 400 to 480. Because of strong linkage in the cohort, roughly five DR-DQ haplotypes were treated as single units for association and clustering. Among around 400 genotyped donors of the cohort, an average of approximately 220,000 unique TCR beta nucleotide sequences was sequenced per donor, of which 15% to 20% were non-productive. What the work shows at the level of the full study, not this receptor alone: In this cohort, only TCR beta chains were sequenced, and detectable features were limited by the absence of alpha or paired-chain data. In the study, approximately 160 TCR beta chains were listed as associated with cytomegalovirus. While some public TCRs were present in many individuals, most TCR sequences turned up only very rarely across donors. In a later analysis, about 16,000 TCR beta sequences were associated with specific HLA alleles at a false discovery rate of 0.05. A later genetic analysis reported fewer N-insertions in productive TCRs among donors in an Asian-associated ancestry cluster than the 666-donor mean. Correlated functional status among segregating V segments might reflect linkage disequilibrium, but an unknown experimental factor could not be ruled out. In a later analysis, most CMV-associated TCR beta chains were found to appear HLA-restricted, with HLA associations seemingly driven largely by CMV exposure. A further reported finding was that TCR beta sequences accurately predicted the HLA-A and HLA-B alleles for most subjects in the first cohort. In a later analysis, the rate of TCR association differed among HLA loci, with DRB1 alleles having the most associated TCRs and HLA-C alleles having the fewest. Cytomegalovirus status was reported to be diagnosed by the classifier with high specificity and sensitivity in both the original and validation cohorts. Because some donors lacked HLA typing at each locus, the association tests relied only on the typed subset. A group of highly shared sequence variants was considered likely to be a technical artifact of the sequencing pipeline. An association between a missense DCLRE1C variant and V-gene and J-gene trimming of TCR beta chains was found in a later genetic analysis and replicated in an independent cohort. In an earlier analysis of roughly 560 of the donors, most TCR beta V segments were observed in productive rearrangements about 87% or about 30% of the time, broadly matching IMGT annotations. The presence/absence analyses assumed that sequencing depth was roughly uniform across donors, and that assumption may not be true. In a later analysis, HLA-associated TCR beta chains showed more clonal expansion and lower generation probabilities than non-associated chains that were equally common. For the cohort, immune exposure information was limited to CMV serostatus. Strong co-occurrence of HLA alleles, especially DR and DQ, made assigning TCR associations to individual alleles difficult. Because counts were too low, some 17 rarely observed V segments, including chromosome 9 orphons, were left out of the earlier analysis of a few hundred of the donors. Some IMGT-functional V segments, including TRBV6-2 and TRBV6-3, could not be told apart with the 87-base-pair reads, so those segments were excluded. In vitro tests confirmed that a few of the cytomegalovirus-associated TCR beta chains recognize cytomegalovirus antigens. Several of the top co-occurrence clusters appeared to be linked to parvovirus B19, influenza, CMV and Epstein-Barr virus, according to a later analysis. The authors suggested that the approach could potentially be generalized to other disease states and immunological phenotypes.

From the cysteine up to the phenylalanine, the CDR3 has a length of 16 residues. CDR3 DNA is the only sequence kept; it has 48 bases, read in frame from the first base. The V and J ends are trimmed by 0 bases and 2 bases, leaving 14 bases between them. From a lookup of the germline V gene (reference sequence), CDR1 and CDR2 are MNHEY and SMNVEV. For this clone: Its antigen is not yet known. No much larger clonotype is one base removed from it; base qualities were not supplied.

In total, roughly 670 healthy bone marrow donors made up the cohort. At the time of sampling, all cohort members were nominally healthy, though unrecorded immune exposures were likely present. The donor was CMV seronegative and belonged to the group of over 350 seronegative cohort members. Every donor gave a peripheral blood sample, and the peripheral blood mononuclear cells from that sample were used for TCR beta sequencing. The Qiagen DNeasy Blood Extraction Kit was used to extract genomic DNA from the blood cell samples. The library was obtained by the immunoSEQ multiplex PCR assay. A mixture of 60 forward primers for TCR Vbeta segments and 13 reverse primers for TCR Jbeta segments was used in the multiplex PCR. The CDR3 region of rearranged TCR beta genes was amplified from genomic DNA with a multiplex PCR assay. The amplified TCR beta libraries were sequenced on the Illumina HiSeq System as 87-base-pair reads. Turning to the authors' computational methods: A later analysis tallied roughly 76 million unique TCR beta chains across the 666 repertoires, and around 12 million of those chains were shared by two or more donors. To remove PCR and sequencing errors, raw reads were error-corrected and collapsed into unique sequences using a nearest-neighbor algorithm that merged closely related sequences. Alignment of CDR3 sequences to IMGT reference sequences was used to assign V, D and J gene segments. Each retained sequence needed at least a six-nucleotide match to both a V gene segment and a J gene segment. Rearrangements were classified as productive when the CDR3 lacked stop codons and remained in frame with V and J, and all other rearrangements were classified as non-productive. CDR3 was defined by IMGT convention, running from the second conserved V-encoded cysteine to the conserved J-encoded phenylalanine. The earlier analysis of 587 of the donors excluded any sequence lacking an unambiguous match to a single V gene segment. An earlier analysis of a few hundred of the donors called V segments functional above 56.7% productive rearrangements and segregating when the between-donor standard deviation exceeded 5%. To diagnose cytomegalovirus status from the catalog of TCR beta chain sequences, a statistical classification framework was built. In a later analysis, TCR nucleotide sequences were compared against IMGT/GENE-DB human TR gene sequences so that V and J genes could be assigned. Using the TCRdist pipeline, a later analysis assigned CDR3 sequences along with most-parsimonious VDJ recombination scenarios. In a later analysis, each TCR beta chain was defined by its CDR3 amino acid sequence together with its V-gene family, and reads lacking a unique V-gene family were excluded. As a way to deal with suspected cross-contamination and a sequencing artifact, a later analysis dropped approximately 590 nucleotide sequences that were highly shared and had low generation probability. In a later analysis, a clonal expansion index was calculated for each public chain from normalized within-repertoire ranks of inferred template counts. In a later analysis, generation probabilities were computed with a VDJ recombination model fitted to out-of-frame rearrangements, and the resulting probabilities were checked against IGoR. In a later analysis, hypergeometric tests were used to score TCR-TCR, TCR-HLA and TCR-CMV co-occurrence, with a repertoire-size bias correction applied to TCR pairs. A later analysis estimated false discovery rates by permuting HLA or CMV assignments 20 times. In a later analysis, co-occurring TCRs were grouped with DBSCAN, and TCRdist sequence similarity was added when clustering was performed within HLA-allele-positive subsets. Repertoires with fewer than 30,000 or more than 120,000 public chains were left out of co-occurrence clustering, as were several repertoires with anomalous nucleotide sharing. Here the immuneACCESS table is served through TCRdb, limited to in-frame sequences with V and J called. Missing clones are a known gap in these copies; in checked studies unresolved V genes cover under half, and the rest lacks a known reason. From that table come the V and J calls and clone size; the DNA was used to work out D and trimming. The table for this sample lists about 130,000 clones; about 82% of them were counted only once. Of the sample, approximately 1.1% falls within the top ten clones.

The TCR originated in a boy younger than 18 in good health and CMV-seronegative. Here the chain combines TRBV27 and TRBJ2-7, with no D gene named confidently. The sample comprised PBMCs. The CDR3 reads CASSLSISFFPYEQYF. The DNA sequence follows: TGTGCCAGCAGTTTATCTATTTCGTTCTTTCCCTACGAGCAGTACTTC.